The entry below gives a single T cell receptor (beta chain) sequence along with its context. Its antigen remains unknown. This sample was included in a study of T cells in pancreatic ductal adenocarcinoma. Study-wide points: Results skew toward the minority of patients with early-stage disease.

Data came from immunoSEQ multiplex PCR; TCRdb stores just in-frame clones and leaves some out. The sample records over 100,000 clones, roughly 96% being singletons. No neoadjuvant therapy was given to the selected pancreatic ductal adenocarcinoma patients before their surgery. Germline V CDR1 and CDR2: SEHNR, FQNEAQ (reference sequence). CDR3 length: 18 residues. Trimming took 3 bases from V and 0 from J; bases not matched to a gene: 8. The chain couples TRBV7-9 to TRBJ2-6, with 7 bases that match TRBD1. The sequencing sample was made of PBMCs. The receptor was isolated from a human donor with pancreatic ductal adenocarcinoma. For the CDR3, the DNA is TGTGCCAGCAGCTTGCTGACAGGGCCCCTCTCTGGGGCCAACGTCCTGACTTTC. It translates to CASSLLTGPLSGANVLTF.